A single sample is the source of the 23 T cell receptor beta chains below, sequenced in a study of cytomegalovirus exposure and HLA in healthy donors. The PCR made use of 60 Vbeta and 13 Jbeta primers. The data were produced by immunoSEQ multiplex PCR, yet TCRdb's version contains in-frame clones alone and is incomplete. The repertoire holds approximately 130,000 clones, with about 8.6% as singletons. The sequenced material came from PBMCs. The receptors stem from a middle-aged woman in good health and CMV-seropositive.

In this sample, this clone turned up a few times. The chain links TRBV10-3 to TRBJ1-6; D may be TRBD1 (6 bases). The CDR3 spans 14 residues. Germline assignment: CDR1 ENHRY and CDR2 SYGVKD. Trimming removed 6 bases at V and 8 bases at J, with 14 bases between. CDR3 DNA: TGTGCCATCAGGGGGGGGCAGGGCGATTCACCCCTCCACTTT. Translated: CAIRGGQGDSPLHF.

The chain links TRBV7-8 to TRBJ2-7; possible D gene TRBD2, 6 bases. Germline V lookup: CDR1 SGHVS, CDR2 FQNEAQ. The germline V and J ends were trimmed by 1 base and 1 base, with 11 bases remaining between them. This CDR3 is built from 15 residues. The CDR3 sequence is CASSLGMRGSYEQYF. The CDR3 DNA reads TGTGCCAGCAGCTTAGGAATGCGGGGTTCCTACGAGCAGTACTTC.

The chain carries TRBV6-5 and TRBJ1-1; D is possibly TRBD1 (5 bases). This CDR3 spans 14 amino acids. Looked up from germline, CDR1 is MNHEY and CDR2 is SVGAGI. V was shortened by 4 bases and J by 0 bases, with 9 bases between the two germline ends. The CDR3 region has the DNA TGTGCCAGCAGTTTAGCGGGGCTGAACACTGAAGCTTTCTTT. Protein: CASSLAGLNTEAFF.

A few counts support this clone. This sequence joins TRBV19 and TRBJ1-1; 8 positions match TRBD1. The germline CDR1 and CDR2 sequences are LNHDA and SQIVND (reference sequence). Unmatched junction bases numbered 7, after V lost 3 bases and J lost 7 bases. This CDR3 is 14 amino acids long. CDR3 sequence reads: CASSIADRDYEAFF. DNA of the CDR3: TGTGCCAGTAGTATCGCGGACAGGGACTATGAAGCTTTCTTT.

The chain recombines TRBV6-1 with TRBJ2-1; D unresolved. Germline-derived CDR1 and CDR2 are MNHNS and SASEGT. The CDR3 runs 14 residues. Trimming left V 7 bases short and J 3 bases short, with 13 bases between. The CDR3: CASIAPGDYNEQFF. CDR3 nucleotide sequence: TGTGCCAGCATTGCCCCGGGTGACTACAATGAGCAGTTCTTC.

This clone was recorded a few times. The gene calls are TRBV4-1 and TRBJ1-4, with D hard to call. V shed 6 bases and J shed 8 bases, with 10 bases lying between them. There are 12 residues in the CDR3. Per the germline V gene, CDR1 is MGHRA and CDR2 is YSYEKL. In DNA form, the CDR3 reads TGCGCCAGCAGTAGACGAGGGGAAAAACTGTTTTTT. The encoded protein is CASSRRGEKLFF.

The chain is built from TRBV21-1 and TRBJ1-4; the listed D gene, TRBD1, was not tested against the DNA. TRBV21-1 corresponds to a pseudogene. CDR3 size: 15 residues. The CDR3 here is CAINRDIGDNEKLFF. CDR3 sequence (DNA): TGTGCCATTAACCGGGACATCGGAGATAATGAAAAACTGTTTTTT.

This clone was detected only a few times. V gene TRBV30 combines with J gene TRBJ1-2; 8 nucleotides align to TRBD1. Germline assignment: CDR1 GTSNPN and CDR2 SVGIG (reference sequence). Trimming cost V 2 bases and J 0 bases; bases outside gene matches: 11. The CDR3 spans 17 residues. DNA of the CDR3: TGTGCCTGGAGTTTCGGACAGGGACAAGTGACTAACTATGGCTACACCTTC. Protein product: CAWSFGQGQVTNYGYTF.

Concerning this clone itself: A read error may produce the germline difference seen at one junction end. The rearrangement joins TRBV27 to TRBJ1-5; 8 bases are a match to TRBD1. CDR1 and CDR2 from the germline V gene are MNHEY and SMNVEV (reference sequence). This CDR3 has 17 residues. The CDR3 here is CASSPGTGGNSNQHQHF. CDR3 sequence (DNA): TGTGCCAGCAGTCCGGGGACAGGCGGAAATAGCAATCAGCACCAGCATTTT.

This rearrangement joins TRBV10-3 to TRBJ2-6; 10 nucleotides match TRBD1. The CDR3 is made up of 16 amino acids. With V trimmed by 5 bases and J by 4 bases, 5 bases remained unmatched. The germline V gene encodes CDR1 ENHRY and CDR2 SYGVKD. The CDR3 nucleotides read TGTGCCATCAGTAGACAGGGGGCGGAAGGGGCCAACGTCCTGACTTTC. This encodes CAISRQGAEGANVLTF.

The CDR3 loop reads CASSLQPQGGVRTGELFF. The CDR3 bases are TGTGCCAGCAGCCTTCAACCACAGGGGGGCGTGAGGACCGGGGAGCTGTTTTTT. The chain has TRBV4-2 and TRBJ2-2, with 8 bases matching TRBD1. J gave up 5 bases and V 4 bases, and 15 bases lay outside the gene matches. Germline V gene sequence: CDR1 LGHNA, CDR2 YNFKEQ. The CDR3 runs 18 residues.

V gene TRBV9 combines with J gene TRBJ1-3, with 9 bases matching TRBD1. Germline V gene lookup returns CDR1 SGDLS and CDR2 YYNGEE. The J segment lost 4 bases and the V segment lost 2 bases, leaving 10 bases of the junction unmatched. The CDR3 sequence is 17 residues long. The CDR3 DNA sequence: TGTGCCAGCAGCGTTGTCCCGGGACAGGGTTCAGGAAACACCATATATTTT. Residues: CASSVVPGQGSGNTIYF.

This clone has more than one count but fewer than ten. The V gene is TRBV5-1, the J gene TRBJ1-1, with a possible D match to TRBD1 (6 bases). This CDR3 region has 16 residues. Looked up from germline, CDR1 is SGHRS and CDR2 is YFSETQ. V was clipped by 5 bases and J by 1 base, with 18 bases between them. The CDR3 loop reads CASRMDTRGGNTEAFF. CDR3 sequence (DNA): TGCGCCAGCAGGATGGACACCCGAGGGGGGAACACTGAAGCTTTCTTT.

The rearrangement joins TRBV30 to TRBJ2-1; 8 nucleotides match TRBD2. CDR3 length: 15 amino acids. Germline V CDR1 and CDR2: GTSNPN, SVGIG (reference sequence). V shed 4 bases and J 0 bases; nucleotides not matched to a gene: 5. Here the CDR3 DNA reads TGTGCCTGGACGGGAGGGGGGGGCTCCTACAATGAGCAGTTCTTC. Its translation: CAWTGGGGSYNEQFF.

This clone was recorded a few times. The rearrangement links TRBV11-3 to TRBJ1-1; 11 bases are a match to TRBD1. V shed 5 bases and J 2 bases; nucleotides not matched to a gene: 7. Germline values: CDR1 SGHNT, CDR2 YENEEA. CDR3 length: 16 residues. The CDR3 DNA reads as TGTGCCAGCAGCGTTGGACAGGGGGCTGTAAACACTGAAGCTTTCTTT. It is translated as CASSVGQGAVNTEAFF.

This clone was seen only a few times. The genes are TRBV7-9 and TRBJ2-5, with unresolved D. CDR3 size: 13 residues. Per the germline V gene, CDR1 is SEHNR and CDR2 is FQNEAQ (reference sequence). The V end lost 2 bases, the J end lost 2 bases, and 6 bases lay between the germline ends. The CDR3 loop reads CASSLSGQETQYF. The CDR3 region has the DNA TGTGCCAGCAGCTTATCCGGTCAAGAGACCCAGTACTTC.

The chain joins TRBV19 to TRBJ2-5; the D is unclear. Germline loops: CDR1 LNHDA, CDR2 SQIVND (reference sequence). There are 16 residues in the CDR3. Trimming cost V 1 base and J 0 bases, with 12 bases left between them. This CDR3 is CASSIGGGAYQETQYF. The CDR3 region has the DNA TGTGCCAGTAGTATAGGTGGCGGAGCGTACCAAGAGACCCAGTACTTC.

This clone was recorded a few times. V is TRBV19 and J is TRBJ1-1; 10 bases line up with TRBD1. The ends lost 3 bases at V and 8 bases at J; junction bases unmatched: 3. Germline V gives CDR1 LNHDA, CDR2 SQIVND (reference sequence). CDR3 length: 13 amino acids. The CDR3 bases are TGTGCCAGTAGTATGGGACAGGGGAGGGAAGCTTTCTTT. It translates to CASSMGQGREAFF.

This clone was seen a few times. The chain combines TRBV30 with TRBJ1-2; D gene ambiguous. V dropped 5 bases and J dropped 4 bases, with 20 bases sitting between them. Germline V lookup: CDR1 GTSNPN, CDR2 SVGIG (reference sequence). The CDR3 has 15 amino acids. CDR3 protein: CAWAEGLLYSYGYTF. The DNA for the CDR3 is TGTGCCTGGGCCGAAGGCCTACTATACTCCTATGGCTACACCTTC.

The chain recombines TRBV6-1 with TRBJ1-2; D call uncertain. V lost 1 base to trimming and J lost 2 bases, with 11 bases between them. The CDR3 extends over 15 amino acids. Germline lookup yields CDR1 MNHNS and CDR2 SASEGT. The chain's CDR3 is CASSEGYWENYGYTF. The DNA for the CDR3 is TGTGCCAGCAGTGAAGGGTATTGGGAGAACTATGGCTACACCTTC.

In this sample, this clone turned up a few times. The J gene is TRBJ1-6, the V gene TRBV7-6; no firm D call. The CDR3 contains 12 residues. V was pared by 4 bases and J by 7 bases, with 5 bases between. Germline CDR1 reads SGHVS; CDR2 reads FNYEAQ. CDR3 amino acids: CASSSLNSPLHF. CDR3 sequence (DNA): TGTGCCAGCAGCTCCTTAAATTCACCCCTCCACTTT.

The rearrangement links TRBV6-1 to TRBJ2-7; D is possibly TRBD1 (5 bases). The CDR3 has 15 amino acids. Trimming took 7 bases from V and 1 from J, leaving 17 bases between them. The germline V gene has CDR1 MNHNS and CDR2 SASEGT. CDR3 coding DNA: TGTGCCAGCAATCCGAACACAGGCGGATCCTACGAGCAGTACTTC. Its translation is CASNPNTGGSYEQYF.

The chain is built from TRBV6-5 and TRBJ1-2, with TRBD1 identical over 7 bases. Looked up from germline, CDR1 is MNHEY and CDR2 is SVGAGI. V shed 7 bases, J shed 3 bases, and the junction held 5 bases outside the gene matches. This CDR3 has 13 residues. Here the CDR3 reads CASTTGDDYGYTF. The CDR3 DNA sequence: TGTGCCAGCACTACAGGGGATGACTATGGCTACACCTTC.